A single sample is the source of the 18 T cell receptor beta chains below, sequenced in a study of cytomegalovirus exposure and HLA in healthy donors. Vbeta (60) and Jbeta (13) primers were used in the PCR. TCRdb's table, derived via immunoSEQ multiplex PCR, lists solely in-frame clones and lacks some. The table lists over 90,000 clones, 55% to 75% of them singletons. Sequenced sample: PBMCs. The source of these receptors is a woman aged 50 to 60 in good health and CMV-seropositive.

This chain uses TRBV2 with TRBJ2-3, with 11 bases matching TRBD1. V shed 4 bases and J 3 bases; nucleotides not matched to a gene: 0. Germline V gene lookup returns CDR1 SNHLY and CDR2 FYNNEI. The CDR3 spans 14 residues. The CDR3 coding sequence is TGTGCCAGCAGTGGGGACAGGGGGACAGATACGCAGTATTTT. As protein: CASSGDRGTDTQYF. Using reference TRBV2 and TRBJ2-3 for the parts outside the CDR3, the full variable domain is EPEVTQTPSHQVTQMGQEVILRCVPISNHLYFYWYRQILGQKVEFLVSFYNNEISEKSEIFDDQFSVERPDGSNFTLKIRSTKLEDSAMYFCASSGDRGTDTQYFGPGTRLTVL.

J is TRBJ1-4 and V is TRBV7-9, with 11 positions matching TRBD1. Germline CDR1 reads SEHNR; CDR2 reads FQNEAQ (reference sequence). This CDR3 spans 16 amino acids. The V segment lost 1 base and the J segment 7 bases; nucleotides outside the gene matches: 5. The CDR3 sequence: CASSLDGQGAFEKLFF. CDR3 nucleotide sequence: TGTGCCAGCAGCTTAGACGGACAGGGGGCGTTTGAAAAACTGTTTTTT.

This clone occurred a few times. The chain carries TRBV15 and TRBJ1-2; D possibly corresponds to TRBD1 (5 bases). The CDR3 covers 14 residues. Deletions cut 1 base from V and 4 bases from J, with 10 bases between. CDR1 and CDR2 from the germline V gene are LNHNV and YYDKDF (reference sequence). CDR3 DNA: TGTGCCACCAGCAGAGGCCCAGGGATCTATGGCTACACCTTC. Translated: CATSRGPGIYGYTF.

This clone was counted a single time. The chain couples TRBV5-8 to TRBJ1-1, with a weak D call TRBD1 (6 bases). This CDR3 contains 16 residues. Trimming took off 4 bases at V and 7 bases at J, with 23 bases between the two ends. Germline V gives CDR1 SGHTS, CDR2 YDEGEE. The CDR3 loop is CASSPRAGALPNEAFF. CDR3 DNA: TGTGCCAGCAGCCCCCGGGCGGGGGCCCTTCCAAATGAAGCTTTCTTT.

V and J are TRBV2 and TRBJ2-1; 7 bases map to TRBD2. CDR3 length: 12 residues. From germline, CDR1 is SNHLY and CDR2 FYNNEI. V shed 9 bases and J 4 bases; nucleotides not matched to a gene: 3. CDR3: CASEAGYNEQFF. The CDR3, as DNA: TGTGCCAGTGAAGCGGGGTACAATGAGCAGTTCTTC. Combining the CDR3 with reference TRBV2 and TRBJ2-1 gives the whole variable domain EPEVTQTPSHQVTQMGQEVILRCVPISNHLYFYWYRQILGQKVEFLVSFYNNEISEKSEIFDDQFSVERPDGSNFTLKIRSTKLEDSAMYFCASEAGYNEQFFGPGTRLTVL.

V and J are TRBV29-1 and TRBJ1-1; tentative D call: TRBD1 (5 bases). V was pared by 5 bases and J by 5 bases, with 15 bases between. The CDR3 runs to 13 residues. Germline values: CDR1 SQVTM, CDR2 ANQGSEA. DNA of the CDR3: TGCAGCGTTCAATTAGGGACTAGGACTGAAGCTTTCTTT. It yields the protein CSVQLGTRTEAFF.

The chain recombines TRBV16 with TRBJ1-2; the match to TRBD1 covers 7 bases. Per the germline V gene, CDR1 is KGHSY and CDR2 is FQNENV. The V gene end was trimmed by 4 bases and the J gene end by 4 bases; junction bases not matched to a gene: 9. The CDR3 spans 15 residues. CDR3 amino acids: CASSPDSGQPYGYTF. Written as DNA, the CDR3 is TGTGCCAGCAGCCCAGACTCGGGACAGCCCTATGGCTACACCTTC.

Only one count was recorded for this clone. The V call is TRBV21-1, the J call TRBJ2-5; the table names TRBD2, a call not compared with the DNA. TRBV21-1 is shown as a pseudogene. The CDR3 spans 12 residues. CDR3 sequence reads: CASSTGVEAQYF. CDR3 nucleotide sequence: TGTGCCAGCAGCACGGGGGTGGAGGCCCAGTACTTC.

The chain combines TRBV28 with TRBJ1-2, with D perhaps TRBD1 (5 bases). Germline V gene lookup returns CDR1 MDHEN and CDR2 SYDVKM. Trimming removed 6 bases from V and 2 bases from J, with 13 bases in between. This CDR3 contains 14 residues. For the CDR3, the DNA is TGTGCCAGCAGCCCAAGGCCAGGGAACTATGGCTACACCTTC. Translation: CASSPRPGNYGYTF.

The J gene is TRBJ2-5, the V gene TRBV7-6; 10 bases agree with TRBD2. Germline-derived CDR1 and CDR2 are SGHVS and FNYEAQ. The CDR3 has 16 residues. With 1 base clipped from V and 7 bases from J, the junction kept 9 bases outside the gene matches. This chain's CDR3 is CASSLGASGSKTTQYF. As DNA, the CDR3 is TGTGCCAGCAGCTTAGGCGCTAGCGGGAGTAAAACGACCCAGTACTTC.

This clone was recorded a few times. CDR3 residues: CASSGGRTSGSRVYNEQFF. The CDR3 DNA is TGTGCCAGCAGTGGGGGAAGGACTAGCGGGAGCCGGGTTTACAATGAGCAGTTCTTC. The gene calls are TRBV6-1 and TRBJ2-1; 13 nucleotides line up with TRBD2. Germline values: CDR1 MNHNS, CDR2 SASEGT. V was pared by 4 bases and J by 4 bases, with 13 bases of the junction left unmatched. The CDR3 sequence is 19 residues long.

The table lists this clone with a few counts. J is TRBJ1-3 and V is TRBV7-6; D is undetermined. The CDR3 totals 15 residues. The germline V gene encodes CDR1 SGHVS and CDR2 FNYEAQ. Trimming stripped 1 base from V and 0 bases from J, with 7 bases between. The CDR3 coding sequence is TGTGCCAGCAGCTTAGACTCTCGCTCTGGAAACACCATATATTTT. The encoded protein is CASSLDSRSGNTIYF.

This clone came up a few times. J is TRBJ1-1 and V is TRBV7-9; D ambiguous. V dropped 4 bases and J dropped 4 bases, with 16 bases sitting between them. Germline CDR1 SEHNR, CDR2 FQNEAQ (reference sequence). The CDR3 runs to 15 residues. Here the CDR3 reads CASSSAQGSGTEAFF. As DNA, the CDR3 is TGTGCCAGCAGCTCGGCGCAAGGCTCGGGCACTGAAGCTTTCTTT. The whole variable domain, filled in from reference TRBV7-9 and TRBJ1-1, reads DTGVSQNPRHKITKRGQNVTFRCDPISEHNRLYWYRQTLGQGPEFLTYFQNEAQLEKSRLLSDRFSAERPKGSFSTLEIQRTEQGDSAMYLCASSSAQGSGTEAFFGQGTRLTVV.

The chain combines TRBV28 with TRBJ1-5; tentative D call: TRBD1 (6 bases). Germline-derived CDR1 and CDR2 are MDHEN and SYDVKM. This CDR3 is built from 16 residues. V lost 6 bases to trimming and J lost 4 bases, with 19 bases between them. As DNA, the CDR3 is TGTGCCAGCAGCCCTTTTCGACAGGTCAAGAATCAGCCCCAGCATTTT. It codes for CASSPFRQVKNQPQHF.

This chain connects TRBV7-9 to TRBJ2-7; D is perhaps TRBD2 (6 bases). Germline V CDR1 and CDR2: SEHNR, FQNEAQ (reference sequence). The CDR3 consists of 15 residues. Trimming pared 5 bases from V and 0 bases from J, leaving 14 bases between. This chain's CDR3 is CASSPGRGFSYEQYF. In DNA, the CDR3 is TGTGCCAGCAGCCCTGGACGGGGGTTCTCCTACGAGCAGTACTTC.

The chain joins TRBV7-2 to TRBJ1-2; 9 bases align to TRBD1. Per the germline V gene, CDR1 is SGHTA and CDR2 is FQGNSA. The CDR3 is made up of 14 amino acids. V lost 6 bases, J lost 4 bases, and 6 bases stayed unmatched. The CDR3 reads CASSWDRVAYGYTF. In DNA, the CDR3 is TGTGCCAGCAGTTGGGACAGGGTGGCCTATGGCTACACCTTC.

This clone was recorded a few times. The CDR3 nucleotides are TGTGCCACCAGCAGAGATCTCGGACAGGGGGGTGAGCAGTTCTTC. This sequence encodes CATSRDLGQGGEQFF. The V gene is TRBV15, the J gene TRBJ2-1, with 10 bases matching TRBD1. V shed 0 bases, J shed 9 bases, and the junction held 5 bases outside the gene matches. This CDR3 spans 15 amino acids. CDR1 and CDR2 (germline): LNHNV, YYDKDF (reference sequence).

The rearrangement links TRBV5-6 to TRBJ2-7; 7 bases fit TRBD2. CDR1 SGHDT and CDR2 YYEEEE come from the germline V gene. The V and J ends lost 2 bases and 1 base, in that order; junction bases with no gene match: 3. This CDR3 has 14 residues. CDR3 in amino acids: CASSFTSESYEQYF. CDR3 nucleotide sequence: TGTGCCAGCAGCTTTACTAGCGAGTCCTACGAGCAGTACTTC.